Listed here are 23 T cell receptor beta chains from one sample, sequenced in a study of blood T cell repertoires in COVID-19. Sequencing was performed with immunoSEQ multiplex PCR; in TCRdb, only in-frame clones are kept and a portion is missing. The profile covers 350,000 to 450,000 clones, with 89% appearing a single time and roughly 1.4% taken by the ten largest. Input material: peripheral blood. The receptor source for this set is a woman aged 40 to 55 with COVID-19, enrolled during active disease.

This chain links TRBV4-3 with TRBJ2-7; 7 nucleotides line up with TRBD1. V shed 0 bases, J shed 7 bases, and the junction held 9 bases outside the gene matches. The germline CDR1 and CDR2 sequences are LGHNA and YSLEER. The CDR3 contains 15 residues. CDR3 DNA: TGCGCCAGCAGCCAAGAGGGACAGCCAGTAGGGGAGCAGTACTTC. Its protein is CASSQEGQPVGEQYF.

The chain uses TRBV30 and TRBJ2-1, with TRBD1 matching over 7 bases. CDR3 size: 14 residues. Looked up from germline, CDR1 is GTSNPN and CDR2 is SVGIG (reference sequence). After removal of 2 bases from V and 7 bases from J, the junction contained 8 bases not matched to a gene. The CDR3 here is CAWSRGQAKNEQFF. CDR3 nucleotides: TGTGCCTGGAGTCGAGGACAGGCTAAAAATGAGCAGTTCTTC.

This rearrangement joins TRBV29-1 to TRBJ2-5; 8 bases fit TRBD1. The J segment lost 2 bases and the V segment lost 4 bases, leaving 9 bases of the junction unmatched. This CDR3 has 15 residues. CDR1 is SQVTM, CDR2 ANQGSEA, per germline. CDR3 protein: CSVVTIWTGQETQYF. CDR3 in DNA: TGCAGCGTTGTAACTATTTGGACAGGGCAAGAGACCCAGTACTTC.

The chain recombines TRBV27 with TRBJ1-5; D might be TRBD1 (5 bases). V was trimmed by 5 bases and J by 2 bases, leaving 16 bases between them. Germline CDR1 and CDR2: MNHEY and SMNVEV (reference sequence). The CDR3 runs to 16 residues. DNA of the CDR3: TGTGCCAGCAGTGCTGTTCAGGGTATGGGCAATCAGCCCCAGCATTTT. Translating it yields CASSAVQGMGNQPQHF.

V usage is TRBV6-2 or TRBV6-3 and J usage is TRBJ2-3; 7 bases are a match to TRBD2. Losses at the gene ends were 1 base for V and 2 bases for J; bases not matched to a gene: 3. The CDR3 loop spans 15 amino acids. Germline CDR1 reads MNHEY; CDR2 reads SVGEGT. CDR3 loop: CASSYFSGDTDTQYF. The CDR3 DNA follows: TGTGCCAGCAGTTACTTCAGCGGGGACACAGATACGCAGTATTTT.

The J gene is TRBJ2-2, the V gene TRBV5-1; no clear D gene. The CDR3 totals 14 residues. Per the germline V gene, CDR1 is SGHRS and CDR2 is YFSETQ. The V end lost 4 bases, the J end lost 5 bases, and 12 bases lay between the germline ends. The CDR3 spells CASSVSPRTGELFF. The CDR3 region has the DNA TGCGCCAGCAGCGTAAGCCCCAGGACCGGGGAGCTGTTTTTT.

On this clone: Germline and junction disagree at one end, which may indicate a read error. The genes are TRBV19 and TRBJ2-2, with D unclear. There are 13 residues in the CDR3. The germline CDR1 and CDR2 sequences are LNHDA and SQIVND (reference sequence). CDR3 sequence (DNA): TGTGCCAGCAGTAGTACGAACACCGGGGAGCTGTTTTTT. Translating gives CASSSTNTGELFF.

The chain links TRBV7-3 to TRBJ2-2; D might be TRBD1 (5 bases). There are 15 residues in the CDR3. From germline, CDR1 is SGHTA and CDR2 FQGTGA. The ends were cut back, 4 bases at V and 0 bases at J, with 9 bases in the middle. CDR3 nucleotides: TGTGCCAGCAGCTCAGACAGTGCGAACACCGGGGAGCTGTTTTTT. Protein product: CASSSDSANTGELFF.

This rearrangement joins TRBV6-1 to TRBJ1-5, with TRBD1 identical over 9 bases. The V segment lost 2 bases and the J segment 7 bases; nucleotides outside the gene matches: 15. Per the germline V gene, CDR1 is MNHNS and CDR2 is SASEGT. This CDR3 is 18 amino acids long. The CDR3 protein is CASSEKSRDRAFWQPQHF. The CDR3 nucleotides are TGTGCCAGCAGTGAAAAATCTAGGGACAGGGCGTTCTGGCAGCCCCAGCATTTT.

This chain uses TRBV28 with TRBJ2-7, with 7 bases identical to TRBD2. The CDR3 covers 16 residues. CDR1 MDHEN and CDR2 SYDVKM come from the germline V gene. J lost 0 bases, V lost 3 bases, and 8 bases had no gene match. The CDR3 is CASSFGVRGTSYEQYF. CDR3 coding DNA: TGTGCCAGCAGTTTCGGGGTGCGGGGGACCTCCTACGAGCAGTACTTC.

The gene calls are TRBV7-3 and TRBJ1-1; TRBD1 matches 10 bases. Looked up from germline, CDR1 is SGHTA and CDR2 is FQGTGA. V lost 5 bases to trimming and J lost 7 bases; unmatched junction nucleotides: 4. The length of the CDR3 is 13 residues. CDR3 loop: CASSPTGGDEAFF. The CDR3 DNA reads as TGTGCCAGCAGCCCGACAGGGGGCGATGAAGCTTTCTTT.

The genes are TRBV7-2 and TRBJ2-7; perhaps TRBD1 as D (6 bases). V was shortened by 10 bases and J by 0 bases, with 22 bases between the two germline ends. CDR1 and CDR2 (germline): SGHTA, FQGNSA. The CDR3 extends over 16 amino acids. This CDR3 reads CAIGTIGGRSSYEQYF. Written as DNA, the CDR3 is TGTGCCATCGGAACTATAGGGGGAAGGAGCTCCTACGAGCAGTACTTC.

The genes are TRBV27 and TRBJ1-1; 8 bases line up with TRBD1. CDR3 length equals 14 residues. CDR1 and CDR2 from the germline V gene are MNHEY and SMNVEV (reference sequence). J lost 4 bases, V lost 5 bases, and 6 bases had no gene match. CDR3 amino acids: CASSPGGSGTEAFF. CDR3 in DNA: TGTGCCAGCAGTCCAGGGGGCAGCGGCACTGAAGCTTTCTTT.

The chain uses TRBV4-2 and TRBJ1-5; 10 bases agree with TRBD1. Trimming cost V 4 bases and J 7 bases; bases outside gene matches: 10. The CDR3 extends over 16 amino acids. Germline V gene data show CDR1 as LGHNA and CDR2 as YNFKEQ. CDR3 in DNA: TGTGCCAGCAGCCCGAGTGGAGGACAGGGGGGACAGCCCCAGCATTTT. Translating gives CASSPSGGQGGQPQHF.

The chain links TRBV28 to TRBJ2-7; 10 positions agree with TRBD2. From germline, CDR1 is MDHEN and CDR2 SYDVKM. CDR3 length equals 15 residues. The J segment lost 0 bases and the V segment lost 8 bases, leaving 7 bases of the junction unmatched. CDR3 loop: CASGIAGGSSYEQYF. The CDR3, as DNA: TGTGCCAGCGGAATAGCGGGAGGAAGCTCCTACGAGCAGTACTTC.

V usage is TRBV9 and J usage is TRBJ2-3; D is unclear. From germline, CDR1 is SGDLS and CDR2 YYNGEE. This CDR3 comprises 15 residues. Trimming took 4 bases from V and 3 from J, leaving 15 bases between them. The CDR3 sequence: CASSTHQYRTDTQYF. The DNA for the CDR3 is TGTGCCAGCAGCACCCACCAGTATCGAACAGATACGCAGTATTTT. The full variable domain, its missing parts supplied by reference TRBV9 and TRBJ2-3, is DSGVTQTPKHLITATGQRVTLRCSPRSGDLSVYWYQQSLDQGLQFLIQYYNGEERAKGNILERFSAQQFPDLHSELNLSSLELGDSALYFCASSTHQYRTDTQYFGPGTRLTVL.

Of note for this clone: Other DNA variants within this sample encode the same CDR3. V usage is TRBV7-3 and J usage is TRBJ2-1; D is undetermined. V was cut by 5 bases and J by 0 bases, with 5 bases left in between. Germline CDR1 SGHTA, CDR2 FQGTGA. The CDR3 length is 13 residues. The CDR3 here is CASSLSSYNEQFF. As DNA, the CDR3 is TGTGCCAGCAGCCTGAGCTCCTACAATGAGCAGTTCTTC.

The rearrangement joins TRBV19 to TRBJ2-7, with D perhaps matching TRBD2 (5 bases). Looked up from germline, CDR1 is LNHDA and CDR2 is SQIVND (reference sequence). The ends were cut back, 6 bases at V and 7 bases at J, with 19 bases in the middle. The CDR3 has 14 amino acids. The CDR3 region has the DNA TGTGCCAGTAGCCCCCCGGGATCCCTCGGGGAGCAGTACTTC. Protein product: CASSPPGSLGEQYF.

The chain joins TRBV28 to TRBJ2-4; TRBD2 agrees at 9 bases. Unmatched junction bases numbered 5, after V lost 5 bases and J lost 3 bases. This CDR3 is built from 15 residues. Germline loops: CDR1 MDHEN, CDR2 SYDVKM. The CDR3 nucleotides are TGTGCCAGCAGTAGCGGGGGGTCAGGCAAAAACATTCAGTACTTC. It codes for CASSSGGSGKNIQYF.

The rearrangement links TRBV5-1 to TRBJ2-3; TRBD2 matches at 9 bases. This CDR3 comprises 18 residues. The V segment lost 4 bases and the J segment 0 bases; nucleotides outside the gene matches: 12. CDR1 is SGHRS, CDR2 YFSETQ, per germline. As DNA, the CDR3 is TGCGCCAGCAGCCCCGCGACTAGCGGAGATTATAGCACAGATACGCAGTATTTT. Its translation: CASSPATSGDYSTDTQYF.

The chain is built from TRBV5-1 and TRBJ2-2; no definite D call. Per germline, CDR1 SGHRS and CDR2 YFSETQ. The CDR3 loop spans 15 amino acids. V gave up 1 base and J gave up 0 bases, with 7 bases separating them. DNA for the CDR3: TGCGCCAGCAGCTTGACTCGTCCGAACACCGGGGAGCTGTTTTTT. Its translation is CASSLTRPNTGELFF. Together with reference TRBV5-1 and TRBJ2-2, the CDR3 gives the full variable domain: KAGVTQTPRYLIKTRGQQVTLSCSPISGHRSVSWYQQTPGQGLQFLFEYFSETQRNKGNFPGRFSGRQFSNSRSEMNVSTLELGDSALYLCASSLTRPNTGELFFGEGSRLTVL.

The genes are TRBV27 and TRBJ2-3; 8 bases map to TRBD1. Trimming removed 5 bases from V and 1 base from J; junction bases left unmatched: 5. The CDR3 has 15 amino acids. CDR1 and CDR2 (germline): MNHEY, SMNVEV (reference sequence). As DNA, the CDR3 is TGTGCCAGCAGTCTAAAGGACAGGGGCACAGATACGCAGTATTTT. Translated, it gives CASSLKDRGTDTQYF.

This chain joins TRBV28 and TRBJ1-1, with 7 bases identical to TRBD1. Germline CDR1 reads MDHEN; CDR2 reads SYDVKM. The CDR3 is 15 residues long. Germline trimming cut 3 bases from V and 3 bases from J; bases unmatched to any gene: 7. The DNA for the CDR3 is TGTGCCAGCAGTTTGGCCTTGACAGGGTACACTGAAGCTTTCTTT. Translation gives CASSLALTGYTEAFF. Variable domain in full (rest from reference TRBV28 and TRBJ1-1): DVKVTQSSRYLVKRTGEKVFLECVQDMDHENMFWYRQDPGLGLRLIYFSYDVKMKEKGDIPEGYSVSREKKERFSLILESASTNQTSMYLCASSLALTGYTEAFFGQGTRLTVV.